This T cell receptor (beta chain) was sequenced during a study of CD8 T cells in Susac syndrome. Overall study findings and caveats: TCR sequencing and HLA analysis covered a relatively small number of individuals.

The CDR3 totals 14 residues. Looked up from germline, CDR1 is GTSNPN and CDR2 is SVGIG (reference sequence). With V trimmed by 0 bases and J by 6 bases, 7 bases remained unmatched. For this clonotype: The antigen is undetermined.

The authors reverse transcribed about 0.5 to 1 ug RNA with random hexamers. With immunoSEQ multiplex PCR, TCR beta CDR3 was amplified across 54 Vbeta and 13 Jbeta. TCRdb redid the calling of the immunoSEQ multiplex PCR reads with MiXCR, one entry per CDR3 protein. This table holds about 290,000 distinct CDR3 sequences, about 82% found once. CD8+ and CD4+ blood T cells underwent TCR beta sequencing. In the multiple sclerosis control group, patients were treatment-naive and had stable or active relapsing-remitting disease. Sequenced sample: CD8+ T cells from PBMCs. The chain couples TRBV30 to TRBJ1-1; 7 bases match TRBD1. The sequence derives from a human donor with multiple sclerosis. In nucleotides, the CDR3 is TGTGCCTGGAGTGTAGGTGCAGGGGGATCTGAAGCTTTCTTT. This encodes CAWSVGAGGSEAFF. Full variable domain (rest looked up from reference TRBV30 and TRBJ1-1): SQTIHQWPATLVQPVGSPLSLECTVEGTSNPNLYWYRQAAGRGLQLLFYSVGIGQISSEVPQNLSASRPQDRQFILSSKKLLLSDSGFYLCAWSVGAGGSEAFFGQGTRLTVV.